This T cell receptor beta chain was captured by sequencing in a study of early T cells in non-severe SARS-CoV-2 infection. This clonotype came up many times. Germline CDR1 reads MNHEY; CDR2 reads SMNVEV (reference sequence). V was clipped by 4 bases and J by 4 bases, with 18 bases between them. This CDR3 has 16 residues. From the 5' RACE reads, TCRdb called clonotypes with MiXCR, one entry per CDR3 protein. The sample holds some 40,000 distinct CDR3 sequences, roughly 4% seen once. The chain is built from TRBV27 and TRBJ2-3, with D perhaps being TRBD1 or TRBD2 (5 bases each). The TCR originated in an adult who was a healthcare worker with PCR-confirmed SARS-CoV-2 infection or an uninfected control (not recorded which). The sequenced sample consisted of whole blood. DNA of the CDR3: TGTGCCAGCAGTTCCCTTGGCTCTTTGGGGGCAGATACGCAGTATTTT. Encoded protein: CASSSLGSLGADTQYF.